The entry that follows covers one T cell receptor beta chain sequence. Its antigen is unknown. The CDR3 extends over 14 amino acids. V dropped 1 base and J dropped 4 bases, with 11 bases sitting between them. Germline V gene data show CDR1 as MNHNS and CDR2 as SASEGT. The PCR contained 60 Vbeta and 13 Jbeta primers. The method was immunoSEQ multiplex PCR; TCRdb's version includes in-frame clones alone and lacks a portion of them. The sample yields a few hundred thousand clones, around nine tenths seen once. The entry originates in a study of cytomegalovirus exposure and HLA in healthy donors. On the study more broadly: An earlier analysis identified 110 million or so unique TCR beta sequences in about 200 million T cells. As released early, the data held roughly 85 million unique TCRs from HLA-typed donors. Findings of the study overall: Among donors in an Asian-associated ancestry cluster, a later analysis reportedly found fewer N-insertions than the roughly 700-donor mean.

The gene calls are TRBV6-1 and TRBJ2-7, with D perhaps matching TRBD1 (7 bases). The TCR sequence derives from a girl aged 2 to 10 in good health and CMV-seronegative. Material for sequencing was PBMCs. The CDR3: CASSEGGTAYEQYF. Written as DNA, the CDR3 is TGTGCCAGCAGTGAAGGCGGGACAGCTTACGAGCAGTACTTC.